The present T cell receptor (beta chain) was sequenced within a study of blood T cell repertoires in COVID-19. Across the whole study: Italy, Spain and the United States were the sources of the convalescent and acute COVID-19 samples. Nucleic acid was either cDNA or gDNA, and it came from T cells, B-cell-depleted T cells, or PBMCs.

The CDR3 consists of 14 residues. Trimming cost V 2 bases and J 2 bases, with 10 bases left between them. CDR1 and CDR2 (germline): LGHDT, YNNKEL (reference sequence). Clones were read by immunoSEQ multiplex PCR, and TCRdb kept only the in-frame ones, dropping some. In the table there are roughly 190,000 clones, about 86% of which are singletons. The clonotype comes from a human donor with acute or convalescent COVID-19. The donor label of this sample is uncertain. Sequencing input: peripheral blood. The chain recombines TRBV3-1 (or the pseudogene TRBV3-2) with TRBJ2-7, with unresolved D. The CDR3 DNA follows: TGTGCCAGCAGCCAAACCCCCCGGGCCTACGAGCAGTACTTC. Translation: CASSQTPRAYEQYF.